Each of the 20 T cell receptor beta chains below was sequenced from the same sample in a study of OX40 agonist ivuxolimab in advanced cancers. Measured with immunoSEQ multiplex PCR; TCRdb has only the in-frame clones, and not every one. Among 75,000 or so clones, roughly 84% were seen once, and the ten largest hold roughly 7.9%. This sample comprised CD4+ or CD8+ T cells sorted from blood, obtained in a trial of the OX40 agonist ivuxolimab. These receptors were collected from an adult with an advanced solid tumor such as melanoma, head and neck, liver or kidney cancer.

This clone showed up just once. The chain is built from TRBV7-9 and TRBJ2-5; a possible D gene is TRBD2 (6 bases). CDR1 is SEHNR and CDR2 is FQNEAQ in the germline V gene (reference sequence). The CDR3 covers 15 residues. The germline V and J ends were trimmed by 2 bases and 4 bases, with 14 bases remaining between them. CDR3 DNA sequence: TGTGCCAGCAGCTTACCCTTCTACGGGGGAGAGACCCAGTACTTC. The encoded protein is CASSLPFYGGETQYF.

This clone was observed once. The rearrangement uses TRBV11-3 and TRBJ2-3; 9 bases map to TRBD1. This CDR3 comprises 15 residues. V lost 3 bases and J lost 1; bases outside the gene matches: 2. Looked up from germline, CDR1 is SGHNT and CDR2 is YENEEA. The CDR3 spells CASSFRDRGTDTQYF. CDR3 DNA: TGTGCCAGCAGCTTCCGGGACAGGGGCACAGATACGCAGTATTTT.

J is TRBJ2-5 and V is TRBV15, with TRBD2 matching over 10 bases. Per the germline V gene, CDR1 is LNHNV and CDR2 is YYDKDF (reference sequence). The ends lost 3 bases at V and 0 bases at J; junction bases unmatched: 7. The CDR3 contains 17 residues. The CDR3 here is CATSSTPGLAYQETQYF. Written as DNA, the CDR3 is TGTGCCACCAGCAGTACTCCGGGACTAGCGTACCAAGAGACCCAGTACTTC.

In this sample, this clone turned up a few times. This chain links TRBV12-5 with TRBJ2-1, with 15 bases fitting TRBD2. V shed 6 bases and J 5 bases; nucleotides not matched to a gene: 11. This CDR3 comprises 18 residues. CDR1 and CDR2 from the germline V gene are LGHNT and FRNRAP. The CDR3 DNA sequence: TGTGCTAGTGGCCGTGGACTAGCGGGAGGGCCCGTCCACAATGAGCAGTTCTTC. Protein sequence: CASGRGLAGGPVHNEQFF.

The chain is built from TRBV7-2 and TRBJ2-5; TRBD2 matches 7 bases. The CDR3 length is 14 residues. Trimming took 4 bases from V and 2 from J; bases not matched to a gene: 4. CDR1 SGHTA and CDR2 FQGNSA come from the germline V gene. The CDR3 reads CASSYGAGQETQYF. The DNA for the CDR3 is TGTGCCAGCAGCTATGGAGCGGGGCAAGAGACCCAGTACTTC.

The rearrangement joins TRBV2 to TRBJ1-2; 7 bases fit TRBD1. This CDR3 is 14 amino acids long. J lost 14 bases, V lost 7 bases, and 19 bases had no gene match. The germline gives CDR1 SNHLY, CDR2 FYNNEI. The CDR3 sequence is CASNLFPGQPRGTF. In DNA, the CDR3 is TGTGCCAGCAATCTATTTCCGGGACAGCCGAGGGGAACCTTC.

This clone was detected only once. This sequence joins TRBV25-1 and TRBJ1-1; the D is unclear. V was clipped by 5 bases and J by 4 bases, with 17 bases between them. Germline V CDR1 and CDR2: MGHDK, SYGVNS. The CDR3 spans 15 residues. CDR3 nucleotide sequence: TGTGCCAGCAGTCCTTTACACGGAATTGGCACTGAAGCTTTCTTT. It translates to CASSPLHGIGTEAFF.

The V gene is TRBV7-2, the J gene TRBJ2-3, with D hard to call. The CDR3 consists of 11 residues. Between the trimmed V and J ends, which lost 4 bases and 2 bases, there was a span of 1 base. Germline lookup yields CDR1 SGHTA and CDR2 FQGNSA. The chain's CDR3 is CASSSTDTQYF. CDR3 DNA sequence: TGTGCCAGCAGCTCCACAGATACGCAGTATTTT.

This clone was seen just once. CDR3 bases: TGTGCCAGCTCACCTGCCGGACAGGGAATTGGCTACACCTTC. It codes for CASSPAGQGIGYTF. V gene TRBV18 combines with J gene TRBJ1-2; TRBD1 aligns across 8 bases. The J segment lost 7 bases and the V segment lost 3 bases, leaving 7 bases of the junction unmatched. CDR3 size: 14 residues. Germline values: CDR1 KGHSH, CDR2 LQKENI.

The chain uses TRBV19 and TRBJ1-2; perhaps TRBD1 as D (6 bases). Germline V gives CDR1 LNHDA, CDR2 SQIVND (reference sequence). V lost 5 bases and J 3 bases, leaving 10 bases between the germline ends. The CDR3 runs to 13 residues. CDR3 amino acids: CASSPQGDYGYTF. For the CDR3, the DNA is TGTGCCAGTAGTCCACAGGGTGACTATGGCTACACCTTC.

This chain links TRBV7-2 with TRBJ2-3; 8 bases align to TRBD2. Unmatched junction bases numbered 12, after V lost 6 bases and J lost 4 bases. Germline V gives CDR1 SGHTA, CDR2 FQGNSA. CDR3 length: 16 amino acids. The CDR3 spells CASSTGTRGKADTQYF. CDR3 sequence (DNA): TGTGCCAGCAGTACCGGGACTAGGGGAAAGGCAGATACGCAGTATTTT.

The chain joins TRBV11-2 to TRBJ1-1, with TRBD1 matching over 7 bases. The length of the CDR3 is 15 residues. J lost 1 base, V lost 8 bases, and 10 bases had no gene match. CDR1 and CDR2 from the germline V gene are SGHAT and FQNNGV. The CDR3 loop is CASGLTGTENTEAFF. The CDR3 nucleotides read TGTGCCAGCGGACTTACCGGGACAGAGAACACTGAAGCTTTCTTT.

The V gene is TRBV19, the J gene TRBJ1-2, with D hard to call. CDR1 is LNHDA, CDR2 SQIVND, per germline (reference sequence). Trimming shortened V by 3 bases and J by 6 bases, and 20 bases separated the two germline ends. The CDR3 has 16 residues. CDR3 amino acids: CASSMRERWLSHGYTF. The CDR3 coding sequence is TGTGCCAGTAGTATGCGGGAAAGATGGCTTTCTCATGGCTACACCTTC.

This clone was counted once. The chain uses TRBV19 and TRBJ2-3; maybe TRBD2 (7 bases). The CDR3 spans 15 residues. The V gene's germline CDR1 is LNHDA and CDR2 SQIVND (reference sequence). With 1 base removed from V and 5 bases from J, the gap between germline ends came to 13 bases. CDR3 sequence: CASSIGRGAGDTQYF. CDR3 in DNA: TGTGCCAGTAGTATAGGCCGGGGGGCAGGAGATACGCAGTATTTT.

This chain uses TRBV2 with TRBJ2-3, with 14 positions matching TRBD2. V shed 5 bases, J shed 5 bases, and the junction held 15 bases outside the gene matches. The CDR3 has 19 residues. In germline, CDR1 is SNHLY, CDR2 FYNNEI. CDR3 DNA sequence: TGTGCCAGCAGTACACCGGGACTAGCGGGAGTTTGGGAGGGAGATACGCAGTATTTT. This sequence encodes CASSTPGLAGVWEGDTQYF.

The gene calls are TRBV4-3 and TRBJ1-1; D is ambiguous. CDR3 size: 19 residues. The germline CDR1 and CDR2 sequences are LGHNA and YSLEER. Trimming removed 0 bases from V and 1 base from J, with 21 bases in between. CDR3 protein: CASSQESHFGRRWNTEAFF. CDR3 bases: TGCGCCAGCAGCCAAGAGTCCCACTTTGGGCGACGGTGGAACACTGAAGCTTTCTTT.

The chain employs TRBV9 and TRBJ2-2; D uncertain. The length of the CDR3 is 15 residues. V was cut by 0 bases and J by 0 bases, with 6 bases left in between. Germline assignment: CDR1 SGDLS and CDR2 YYNGEE. The CDR3 reads CASSVGKPNTGELFF. CDR3 nucleotide sequence: TGTGCCAGCAGCGTAGGGAAGCCGAACACCGGGGAGCTGTTTTTT.

This rearrangement joins TRBV11-3 to TRBJ1-1; TRBD1 agrees at 10 bases. The V segment lost 5 bases and the J segment 4 bases; nucleotides outside the gene matches: 4. Germline CDR1 SGHNT, CDR2 YENEEA. The CDR3 spans 14 residues. The CDR3 bases are TGTGCCAGCAGCAAGGACAGGGGGAGCACTGAAGCTTTCTTT. Encoded protein: CASSKDRGSTEAFF.

The CDR3 DNA follows: TGCGCCAGCGGTCCCGGGGGGACCCTCCAAGAGACCCAGTACTTC. Translating gives CASGPGGTLQETQYF. The chain carries TRBV5-1 and TRBJ2-5; the match to TRBD2 covers 7 bases. The trim removed 7 bases at V and 1 base at J, leaving 10 bases unmatched. This CDR3 is 15 amino acids long. Germline loops: CDR1 SGHRS, CDR2 YFSETQ.

CDR3 nucleotides: TGTGCCAGCAGTGGCCCAAACACCGGGGAGCTGTTTTTT. Translating it yields CASSGPNTGELFF. The gene calls are TRBV28 and TRBJ2-2; D gene ambiguous. The CDR3 covers 13 residues. V lost 5 bases to trimming and J lost 2 bases, with 6 bases between them. Germline V gene sequence: CDR1 MDHEN, CDR2 SYDVKM.